The clone carrying this T cell receptor (beta chain) was seen ten or more times. This entry comes from a study of human T cells and chemical hapten exposure. Time point defined: healthy volunteer bleed at 6 weeks. The template was total RNA from unfractionated whole blood. CDR1 is MNHEY, CDR2 SVGAGI, per germline. Trimming pared 5 bases from V and 0 bases from J, leaving 11 bases between. This CDR3 region has 15 residues. TCRdb itself ran the RACE reads through MiXCR, one entry per CDR3 protein. The sample holds about 77,000 distinct CDR3 sequences; over 6.5% are singletons and the top ten take 1.5% to 2%.

The sequence was obtained from a female donor in good health. Some clones in this sample may be carry-over from other donors' samples. What was sequenced was whole blood. The chain combines TRBV6-5 with TRBJ1-5; D is possibly TRBD1 (6 bases). The CDR3: CASSATGYSNQPQHF. DNA of the CDR3: TGTGCCAGCAGTGCGACAGGTTATAGCAATCAGCCCCAGCATTTT.